Sequencing of this T cell receptor (beta chain) was carried out in a study of T cell repertoires in cytomegalovirus infection. Overall study findings and caveats: CMV-specific TCR beta clonotypes restricted by HLA-C dominated the ex vivo response.

TCRdb independently ran MiXCR on the reads; one entry per CDR3 protein. The sample has about 320,000 distinct CDR3 sequences; 9% to 9.5% are singletons. J was trimmed by 2 bases and V by 4 bases; bases with no gene match: 4. Germline-derived CDR1 and CDR2 are SGHVS and FNYEAQ. The CDR3 runs to 14 residues. Of note for this clonotype: The antigen is not known.

The receptor's source is a human donor in good health (CMV status not recorded). Some clones in this sample may be carry-over from other donors' samples. The chain couples TRBV7-6 to TRBJ2-5; 7 positions match TRBD2. Sequencing was performed on PBMCs. DNA for the CDR3: TGTGCCAGCAGCTCGCGGGGGTTACAAGAGACCCAGTACTTC. Translating it yields CASSSRGLQETQYF.